This record covers a single TCR beta chain. This entry is derived from a study of shared clonotypes between healthy human individuals. The CD4+ fraction was divided into a CD45RA+ naive subset and a CD45RA-negative memory subset. Germline CDR1 and CDR2: WSHSY and SAAADI. The CDR3 loop spans 14 amino acids. V lost 6 bases and J 4 bases, leaving 15 bases between the germline ends. The assay ran at deep level. Profiled with immunoSEQ multiplex PCR; TCRdb holds only in-frame clones, not every one. The data contain some 650,000 clones, less than 98% of them singletons. The chain links TRBV10-2 to TRBJ1-2; D perhaps matches TRBD1 (6 bases). The receptor's source is a woman between 25 and 40 years old in good health. The sequencing input was naive CD4+ T cells sorted from blood. Subset described: CD45RA+ positively selected. This CDR3 is CASRDTGLSYGYTF. CDR3 DNA sequence: TGCGCCAGCAGGGATACAGGGTTATCCTATGGCTACACCTTC.